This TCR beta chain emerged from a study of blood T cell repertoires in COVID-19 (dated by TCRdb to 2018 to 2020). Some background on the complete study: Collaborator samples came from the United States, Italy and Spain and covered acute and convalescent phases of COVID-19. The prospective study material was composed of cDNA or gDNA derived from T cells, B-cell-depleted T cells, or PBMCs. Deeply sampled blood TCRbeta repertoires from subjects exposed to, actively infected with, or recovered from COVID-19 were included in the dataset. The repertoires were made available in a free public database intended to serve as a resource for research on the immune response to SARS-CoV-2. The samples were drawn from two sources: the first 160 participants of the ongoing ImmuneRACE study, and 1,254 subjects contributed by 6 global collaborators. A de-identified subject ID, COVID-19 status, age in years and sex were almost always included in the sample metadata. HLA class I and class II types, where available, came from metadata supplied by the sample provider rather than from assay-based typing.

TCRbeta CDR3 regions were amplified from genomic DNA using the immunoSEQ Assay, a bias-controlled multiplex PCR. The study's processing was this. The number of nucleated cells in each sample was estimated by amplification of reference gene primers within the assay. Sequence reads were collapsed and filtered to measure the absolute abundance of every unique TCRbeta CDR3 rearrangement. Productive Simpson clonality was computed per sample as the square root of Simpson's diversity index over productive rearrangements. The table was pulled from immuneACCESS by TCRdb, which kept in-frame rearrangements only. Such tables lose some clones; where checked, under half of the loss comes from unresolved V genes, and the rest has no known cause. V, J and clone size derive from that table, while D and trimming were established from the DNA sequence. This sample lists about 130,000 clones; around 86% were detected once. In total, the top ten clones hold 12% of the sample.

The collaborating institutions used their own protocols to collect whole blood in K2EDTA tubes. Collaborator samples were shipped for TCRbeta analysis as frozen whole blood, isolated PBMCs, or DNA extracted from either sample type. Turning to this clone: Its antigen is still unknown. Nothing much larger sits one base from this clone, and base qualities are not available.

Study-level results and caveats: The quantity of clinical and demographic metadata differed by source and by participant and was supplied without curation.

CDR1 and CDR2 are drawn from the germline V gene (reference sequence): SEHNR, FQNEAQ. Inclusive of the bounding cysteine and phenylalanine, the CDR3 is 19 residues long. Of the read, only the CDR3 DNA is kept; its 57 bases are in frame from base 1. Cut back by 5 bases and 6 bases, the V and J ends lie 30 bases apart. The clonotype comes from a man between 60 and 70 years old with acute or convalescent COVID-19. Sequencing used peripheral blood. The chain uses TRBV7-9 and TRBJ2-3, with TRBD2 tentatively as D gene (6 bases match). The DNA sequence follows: TGTGCCAGCAGCCGCTCGGGATTCGGGAGAGTATTAGGCAGGGATACGCAGTATTTT. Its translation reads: CASSRSGFGRVLGRDTQYF.